Below are 29 T cell receptor beta chains sequenced from a single sample in a study of cytotoxic CD8 clonotypes in ibrutinib-treated CLL (dated by TCRdb to about 2021). Explained via the paper, the time point label denotes: approximately eleven months on ibrutinib. Preparation of the library involved the immunoSEQ multiplex PCR assay. TCRdb carries this immuneACCESS record with in-frame sequences only. Its versions omit some clonotypes, under half of them owing to an unresolved V gene in the studies checked, with the rest unexplained. For this sample the table gives 45,000 to 50,000 clones, of which around half were detected only once. The ten largest clones take up around a third of the sample. The sample in question was PBMCs, obtained after 12 months of ibrutinib treatment. These receptors all stem from a human donor with chronic lymphocytic leukemia.

The chain carries TRBV10-2 and TRBJ2-7; no reliable D call. The V end lost 2 bases, the J end lost 9 bases, and 8 bases lay between the germline ends. The CDR3 runs 11 residues. Germline V gene data show CDR1 as WSHSY and CDR2 as SAAADI. This CDR3 is CASSEGPLQYF. The CDR3 nucleotides read TGCGCCAGCAGTGAGGGCCCCTTGCAGTACTTC.

The V gene is TRBV5-1, the J gene TRBJ2-7; possible D gene TRBD1, 6 bases. Germline-derived CDR1 and CDR2 are SGHRS and YFSETQ. Trimming shortened V by 4 bases and J by 0 bases, and 17 bases separated the two germline ends. This CDR3 has 16 residues. The CDR3 bases are TGCGCCAGCAGCGCCTCGGGACAAACCGCCTCCTACGAGCAGTACTTC. Its translation is CASSASGQTASYEQYF. The full variable domain, completed using reference TRBV5-1 and TRBJ2-7, is KAGVTQTPRYLIKTRGQQVTLSCSPISGHRSVSWYQQTPGQGLQFLFEYFSETQRNKGNFPGRFSGRQFSNSRSEMNVSTLELGDSALYLCASSASGQTASYEQYFGPGTRLTVT.

The rearrangement links TRBV7-9 to TRBJ2-5, with D perhaps matching TRBD1 or TRBD2 (5 bases each). The CDR3 has 15 residues. Trimming left V 5 bases short and J 4 bases short, with 17 bases between. CDR1 is SEHNR, CDR2 FQNEAQ, per germline (reference sequence). The CDR3: CASSRKRLRGETQYF. For the CDR3, the DNA is TGTGCCAGCAGCCGAAAGCGACTGAGGGGAGAGACCCAGTACTTC.

This clone was seen ten or more times. The J gene is TRBJ1-2, the V gene TRBV9; D unresolved. Per germline, CDR1 SGDLS and CDR2 YYNGEE. The CDR3 covers 12 residues. Trimming took 4 bases from V and 6 from J, leaving 10 bases between them. The CDR3 region has the DNA TGTGCCAGCAGCTTAAACGGAGATGGCTACACCTTC. Amino acid sequence: CASSLNGDGYTF. Looking up the rest from reference TRBV9 and TRBJ1-2 gives the full variable domain: DSGVTQTPKHLITATGQRVTLRCSPRSGDLSVYWYQQSLDQGLQFLIQYYNGEERAKGNILERFSAQQFPDLHSELNLSSLELGDSALYFCASSLNGDGYTFGSGTRLTVV.

V gene TRBV6-1 combines with J gene TRBJ1-3, with D hard to call. V lost 4 bases and J lost 0, with 4 bases in between. The CDR3 covers 13 residues. Germline CDR1 and CDR2: MNHNS and SASEGT. CDR3 loop: CASSVRSGNTIYF. The CDR3 DNA reads TGTGCCAGCAGTGTACGCTCTGGAAACACCATATATTTT.

The CDR3 sequence is CASREFRGTGELFF. The CDR3 nucleotides are TGCGCCAGCAGAGAGTTCAGGGGGACCGGGGAGCTGTTTTTT. The chain employs TRBV5-1 and TRBJ2-2; TRBD1 matches at 7 bases. The germline CDR1 and CDR2 sequences are SGHRS and YFSETQ. J gave up 5 bases and V 5 bases, and 6 bases lay outside the gene matches. The CDR3 covers 14 residues.

The chain employs TRBV29-1 and TRBJ2-7; tentative D call: TRBD2 (6 bases). In germline, CDR1 is SQVTM, CDR2 ANQGSEA. V was trimmed by 3 bases and J by 4 bases, leaving 19 bases between them. This CDR3 has 15 residues. CDR3 sequence reads: CSVEDHGGEGYEQYF. The CDR3 DNA sequence: TGCAGCGTTGAGGACCACGGGGGAGAAGGGTACGAGCAGTACTTC.

This rearrangement joins TRBV7-9 to TRBJ2-5; TRBD2 matches at 10 bases. Trimming at V came to 3 bases and at J to 7 bases, leaving 5 bases not matched to a gene. Per germline, CDR1 SEHNR and CDR2 FQNEAQ (reference sequence). CDR3 length: 14 residues. The CDR3 sequence: CASSFDRLAGTQYF. In nucleotides, the CDR3 is TGTGCCAGCAGCTTCGATAGACTAGCGGGGACCCAGTACTTC.

The genes are TRBV5-6 and TRBJ2-1, with D possibly being TRBD2 (8 bases). This CDR3 contains 19 residues. Trimming removed 6 bases from V and 2 bases from J, with 27 bases in between. Per the germline V gene, CDR1 is SGHDT and CDR2 is YYEEEE. The CDR3 DNA reads as TGTGCCAGCACCCCCCGTAAGGGGGCGAGCGGGAGAGCCTACAATGAGCAGTTCTTC. Amino acids: CASTPRKGASGRAYNEQFF.

The chain couples TRBV2 to TRBJ2-2; weak D call: TRBD2 (6 bases). V lost 4 bases and J lost 1, with 10 bases in between. Looked up from germline, CDR1 is SNHLY and CDR2 is FYNNEI. The CDR3 loop spans 15 amino acids. The DNA for the CDR3 is TGTGCCAGCAGTGCTTTAGCGGTGAACACCGGGGAGCTGTTTTTT. Protein product: CASSALAVNTGELFF.

The chain combines TRBV20-1 with TRBJ1-1; no clear D. Trimming took 5 bases from V and 4 from J, leaving 8 bases between them. The CDR3 totals 11 residues. Per the germline V gene, CDR1 is DFQATT and CDR2 is SNEGSKA (reference sequence). The CDR3 DNA follows: TGCAGTGCTGGGAGGTCCACTGAAGCTTTCTTT. This gives the protein CSAGRSTEAFF.

The chain combines TRBV7-9 with TRBJ2-5; the D is unclear. The V end lost 1 base, the J end lost 5 bases, and 5 bases lay between the germline ends. This CDR3 is built from 12 residues. Germline-derived CDR1 and CDR2 are SEHNR and FQNEAQ (reference sequence). Here the CDR3 DNA reads TGTGCCAGCAGCTTAGAGTCGGAGACCCAGTACTTC. Its protein is CASSLESETQYF.

The chain combines TRBV11-2 with TRBJ2-1; 12 bases are a match to TRBD2. V shed 5 bases, J shed 9 bases, and the junction held 5 bases outside the gene matches. CDR3 size: 14 residues. The V gene's germline CDR1 is SGHAT and CDR2 FQNNGV. The CDR3, as DNA: TGTGCCAGCAGCCAGGCTAGCGGGAGGGGTGAGCAGTTCTTC. This translates into CASSQASGRGEQFF.

This clone was counted only a few times. The V call is TRBV18, the J call TRBJ1-5, with D unresolved. Trimming removed 4 bases at V and 1 base at J, with 5 bases between. The CDR3 is 13 residues long. Germline CDR1 is KGHSH and CDR2 is LQKENI. The CDR3 spells CASSLDSNQPQHF. In DNA, the CDR3 is TGTGCCAGCTCACTAGACAGCAATCAGCCCCAGCATTTT.

V usage is TRBV4-2 and J usage is TRBJ2-7, with TRBD2 identical over 12 bases. The CDR3 totals 16 residues. V trimming: 1 base; J trimming: 3 bases; junction bases outside the gene matches: 4. Per germline, CDR1 LGHNA and CDR2 YNFKEQ. In DNA, the CDR3 is TGTGCCAGCAGCCAAGCCTGGACTAGCGGGAACTACGAGCAGTACTTC. Protein sequence: CASSQAWTSGNYEQYF.

Many counts were recorded for this clone. The gene calls are TRBV10-2 and TRBJ2-7; D possibly matches TRBD1 or TRBD2 (6 bases each). Germline-derived CDR1 and CDR2 are WSHSY and SAAADI. Trimming took 2 bases from V and 5 from J, leaving 16 bases between them. The CDR3 totals 15 residues. The CDR3 region has the DNA TGCGCCAGCAGTGAGCCCGGGCAGGGGAGGAACGAGCAGTACTTC. This translates into CASSEPGQGRNEQYF.

The chain couples TRBV10-1 to TRBJ1-2; D gene uncertain. This CDR3 has 10 amino acids. V lost 0 bases and J lost 12, with 5 bases in between. Germline CDR1 reads WNHNN; CDR2 reads SYGVQD (reference sequence). Written as DNA, the CDR3 is TGCGCCAGCAGTGAGTCCCCGGACACCTTC. It translates to CASSESPDTF.

This clone showed up just a few times. This chain joins TRBV5-1 and TRBJ1-1; no firm D call. This CDR3 spans 14 amino acids. Germline values: CDR1 SGHRS, CDR2 YFSETQ. Trimming stripped 0 bases from V and 2 bases from J, with 8 bases between. The CDR3 nucleotides are TGCGCCAGCAGCTTGGTTATGGGAAACACTGAAGCTTTCTTT. Amino acids: CASSLVMGNTEAFF.

The CDR3 nucleotides read TGCGCCAGCAGCTTGGAAGGTAGCGGGACCGAGCAGTACTTC. Translation: CASSLEGSGTEQYF. The V and J genes are TRBV5-1 and TRBJ2-7; 8 nucleotides line up with TRBD2. The trim removed 0 bases at V and 6 bases at J, leaving 5 bases unmatched. The germline gives CDR1 SGHRS, CDR2 YFSETQ. The CDR3 spans 14 residues.

V gene TRBV29-1 combines with J gene TRBJ2-3; 7 nucleotides line up with TRBD2. The germline gives CDR1 SQVTM, CDR2 ANQGSEA. The CDR3 loop spans 14 amino acids. After removal of 4 bases from V and 7 bases from J, the junction contained 11 bases not matched to a gene. The CDR3 DNA is TGCAGCGTTGTACACCCGGGGACTACGAATACGCAGTATTTT. This encodes CSVVHPGTTNTQYF.

The V call is TRBV15, the J call TRBJ1-2; the D is unclear. Germline V gene sequence: CDR1 LNHNV, CDR2 YYDKDF (reference sequence). V was trimmed by 0 bases and J by 6 bases, leaving 14 bases between them. This CDR3 comprises 15 residues. CDR3 coding DNA: TGTGCCACCAGCAGAGAAATCGCTGGTACCCATGGCTACACCTTC. The encoded protein is CATSREIAGTHGYTF.

This clone occurred a few times. The chain combines TRBV18 with TRBJ1-4; the D is unclear. Trimming took off 3 bases at V and 10 bases at J, with 12 bases between the two ends. The CDR3 consists of 13 residues. Germline V gene sequence: CDR1 KGHSH, CDR2 LQKENI. CDR3 sequence reads: CASSPPELRKLFF. CDR3 coding DNA: TGTGCCAGCTCACCCCCTGAATTGAGAAAACTGTTTTTT.

The chain joins TRBV5-4 to TRBJ2-4; TRBD2 matches 12 bases. With V trimmed by 2 bases and J by 2 bases, 11 bases remained unmatched. From germline, CDR1 is SGHNT and CDR2 YYREEE (reference sequence). The CDR3 is 19 amino acids. The CDR3 is CASSLGTSGLSLTKNIQYF. The CDR3 DNA follows: TGTGCCAGCAGCTTAGGGACTAGCGGGCTATCCCTAACCAAAAACATTCAGTACTTC. Based on the CDR3 plus reference TRBV5-4 and TRBJ2-4, the full variable domain is ETGVTQSPTHLIKTRGQQVTLRCSSQSGHNTVSWYQQALGQGPQFIFQYYREEENGRGNFPPRFSGLQFPNYSSELNVNALELDDSALYLCASSLGTSGLSLTKNIQYFGAGTRLSVL.

This clone was found once. The chain employs TRBV20-1 and TRBJ2-5; no definite D call. CDR3 length: 11 amino acids. V lost 2 bases to trimming and J lost 5 bases, with 6 bases between them. Germline V gene sequence: CDR1 DFQATT, CDR2 SNEGSKA (reference sequence). CDR3 sequence: CSARKIETQYF. The CDR3, as DNA: TGCAGTGCTAGAAAGATTGAGACCCAGTACTTC.

V gene TRBV4-2 combines with J gene TRBJ1-5; no reliable D call. Germline assignment: CDR1 LGHNA and CDR2 YNFKEQ. The CDR3 length is 14 residues. V was pared by 0 bases and J by 6 bases, with 9 bases between. In nucleotides, the CDR3 is TGTGCCAGCAGCCAAGATGCGGTAGCTCAGCCCCAGCATTTT. It specifies CASSQDAVAQPQHF.

The chain is built from TRBV6-1 and TRBJ1-2; 8 nucleotides line up with TRBD1. The V gene's germline CDR1 is MNHNS and CDR2 SASEGT. V gave up 6 bases and J gave up 8 bases; unmatched junction bases: 5. This CDR3 has 12 amino acids. CDR3: CASSMTGDGYTF. CDR3 DNA: TGTGCCAGCAGCATGACAGGGGACGGCTACACCTTC.

This clone was detected only a few times. The chain couples TRBV28 to TRBJ2-7, with 8 bases that match TRBD1. V dropped 5 bases and J dropped 7; count of bases not matched to a gene: 13. The CDR3 sequence is 15 residues long. Germline-derived CDR1 and CDR2 are MDHEN and SYDVKM. CDR3 region: CASSNPGQDRGEQYF. The CDR3 nucleotides read TGTGCCAGCAGTAATCCGGGACAGGATCGGGGAGAGCAGTACTTC.

Only a few counts were recorded for this clone. At one boundary the junction diverges from the germline segment, which might be a read error. The V call is TRBV10-3, the J call TRBJ2-1; TRBD2 matches 8 bases. The CDR3 runs to 15 residues. Germline V lookup: CDR1 ENHRY, CDR2 SYGVKD. The CDR3 DNA is TGTGCCAGCAGTTACTCATCGGGAGGGCCTAATGAGCAGTTCTTC. Translating gives CASSYSSGGPNEQFF.

This sequence joins TRBV2 and TRBJ1-5; D ambiguous. Between the trimmed V and J ends, which lost 6 bases and 2 bases, there was a span of 11 bases. Germline assignment: CDR1 SNHLY and CDR2 FYNNEI. The CDR3 has 14 residues. CDR3 amino acids: CASSPRAGNQPQHF. DNA of the CDR3: TGTGCCAGCAGCCCAAGGGCCGGCAATCAGCCCCAGCATTTT.